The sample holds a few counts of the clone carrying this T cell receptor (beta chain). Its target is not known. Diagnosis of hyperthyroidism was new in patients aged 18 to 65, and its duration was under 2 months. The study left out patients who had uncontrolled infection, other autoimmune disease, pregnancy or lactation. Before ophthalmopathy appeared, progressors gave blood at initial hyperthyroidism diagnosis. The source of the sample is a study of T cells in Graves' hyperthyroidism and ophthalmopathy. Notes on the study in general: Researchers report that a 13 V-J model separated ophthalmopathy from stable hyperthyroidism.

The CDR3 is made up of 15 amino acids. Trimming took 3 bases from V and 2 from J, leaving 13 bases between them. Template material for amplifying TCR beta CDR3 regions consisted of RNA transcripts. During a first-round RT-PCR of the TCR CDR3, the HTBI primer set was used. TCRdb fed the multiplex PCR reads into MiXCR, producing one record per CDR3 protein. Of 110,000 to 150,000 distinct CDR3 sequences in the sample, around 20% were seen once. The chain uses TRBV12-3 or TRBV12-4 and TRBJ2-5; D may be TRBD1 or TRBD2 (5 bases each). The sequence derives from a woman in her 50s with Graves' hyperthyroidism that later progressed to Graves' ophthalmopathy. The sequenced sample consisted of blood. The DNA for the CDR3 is TGTGCCAGCAGTTTCGGGGCTAGCAATCAAGAGACCCAGTACTTC. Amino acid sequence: CASSFGASNQETQYF.